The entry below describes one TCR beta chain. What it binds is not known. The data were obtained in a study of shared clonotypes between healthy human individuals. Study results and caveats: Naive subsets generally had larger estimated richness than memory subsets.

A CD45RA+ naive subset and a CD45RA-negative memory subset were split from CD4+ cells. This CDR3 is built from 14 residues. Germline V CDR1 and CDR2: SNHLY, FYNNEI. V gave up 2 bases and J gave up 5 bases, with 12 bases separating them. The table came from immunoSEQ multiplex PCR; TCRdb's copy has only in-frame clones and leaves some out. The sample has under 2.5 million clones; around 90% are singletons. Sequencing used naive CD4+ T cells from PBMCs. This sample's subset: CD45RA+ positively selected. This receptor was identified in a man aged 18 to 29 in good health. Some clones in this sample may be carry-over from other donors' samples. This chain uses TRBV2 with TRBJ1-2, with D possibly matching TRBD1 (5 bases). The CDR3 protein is CASSERGVAYGYTF. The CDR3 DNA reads TGTGCCAGCAGTGAAAGGGGCGTAGCTTATGGCTACACCTTC.